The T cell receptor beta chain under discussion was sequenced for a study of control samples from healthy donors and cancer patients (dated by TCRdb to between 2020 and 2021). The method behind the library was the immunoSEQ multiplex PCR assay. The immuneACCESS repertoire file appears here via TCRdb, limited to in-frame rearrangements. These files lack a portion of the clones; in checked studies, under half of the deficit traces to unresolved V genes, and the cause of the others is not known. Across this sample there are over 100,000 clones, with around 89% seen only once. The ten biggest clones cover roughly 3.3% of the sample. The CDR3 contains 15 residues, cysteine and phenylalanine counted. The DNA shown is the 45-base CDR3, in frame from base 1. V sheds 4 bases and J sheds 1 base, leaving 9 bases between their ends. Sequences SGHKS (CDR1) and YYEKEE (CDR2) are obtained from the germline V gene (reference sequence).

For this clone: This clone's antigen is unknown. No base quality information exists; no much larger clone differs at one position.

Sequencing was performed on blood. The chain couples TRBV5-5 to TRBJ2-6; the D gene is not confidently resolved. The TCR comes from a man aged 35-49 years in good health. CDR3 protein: CASSIGLSGANVLTF. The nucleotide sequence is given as TGTGCCAGCAGCATCGGGCTATCTGGGGCCAACGTCCTGACTTTC. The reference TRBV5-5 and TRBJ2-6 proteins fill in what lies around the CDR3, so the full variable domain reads DAGVTQSPTHLIKTRGQQVTLRCSPISGHKSVSWYQQVLGQGPQFIFQYYEKEERGRGNFPDRFSARQFPNYSSELNVNALLLGDSALYLCASSIGLSGANVLTFGAGSRLTVL.